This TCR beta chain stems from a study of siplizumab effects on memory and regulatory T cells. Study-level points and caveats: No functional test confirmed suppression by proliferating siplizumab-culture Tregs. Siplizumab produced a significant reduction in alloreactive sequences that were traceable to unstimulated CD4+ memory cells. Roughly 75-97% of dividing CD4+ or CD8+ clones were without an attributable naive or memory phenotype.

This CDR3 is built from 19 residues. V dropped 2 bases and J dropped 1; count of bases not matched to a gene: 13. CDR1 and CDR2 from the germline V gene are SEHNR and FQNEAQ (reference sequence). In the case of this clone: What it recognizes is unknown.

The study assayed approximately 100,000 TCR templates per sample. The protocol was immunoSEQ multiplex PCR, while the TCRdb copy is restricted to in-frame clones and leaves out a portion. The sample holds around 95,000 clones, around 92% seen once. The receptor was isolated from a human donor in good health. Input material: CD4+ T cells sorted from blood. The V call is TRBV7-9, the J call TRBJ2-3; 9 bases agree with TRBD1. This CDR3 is CASSLTDRGIRSGTDTQYF. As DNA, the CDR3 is TGTGCCAGCAGCTTAACGGACAGGGGTATCCGAAGTGGCACAGATACGCAGTATTTT.